This passage covers 5 T cell receptor beta chains from one sample sequenced in a study of regulatory and conventional T cells in RAG deficiency. Profiled with immunoSEQ multiplex PCR; TCRdb holds only in-frame clones, not every one. The sample yields around 30,000 clones, about 95% seen once. Conventional CD4+ T cells were sorted from blood as CD25-low CD127-high cells. These data also formed part of another study, on regulatory T cells. That paper adds: Primers: 52 TRBV forward and 13 TRBJ reverse.

Specimen: CD25- CD4+ T cells sorted from blood. These receptors all stem from a human donor in good health.

The genes are TRBV14 and TRBJ2-3; TRBD2 agrees at 12 bases. This CDR3 comprises 18 residues. The V and J ends lost 0 bases and 2 bases, in that order; junction bases with no gene match: 6. CDR1 and CDR2 (germline): SGHDN, FVKESK. CDR3 in amino acids: CASSQDRGLAGNTDTQYF. The CDR3 DNA follows: TGTGCCAGCAGCCAAGACCGGGGACTAGCGGGCAACACAGATACGCAGTATTTT.

V and J are TRBV19 and TRBJ1-1, with unresolved D. This CDR3 contains 15 residues. The germline V gene encodes CDR1 LNHDA and CDR2 SQIVND (reference sequence). Trimming cost V 7 bases and J 7 bases, with 22 bases left between them. The CDR3 DNA reads as TGTGCCAGTAAGAACTGGATCGGCCCGGAGGGTGAAGCTTTCTTT. Translated: CASKNWIGPEGEAFF.

This chain connects TRBV2 to TRBJ1-5; 9 bases map to TRBD1. Looked up from germline, CDR1 is SNHLY and CDR2 is FYNNEI. Trimming took 6 bases from V and 4 from J; bases not matched to a gene: 7. This CDR3 is 15 amino acids long. The CDR3 reads CASSRDRVMNQPQHF. The CDR3 DNA reads TGTGCCAGCAGCCGGGACAGGGTAATGAATCAGCCCCAGCATTTT.

The rearrangement joins TRBV18 to TRBJ1-2; 7 nucleotides align to TRBD1. V trimming: 0 bases; J trimming: 5 bases; junction bases outside the gene matches: 6. The CDR3 consists of 15 residues. Per the germline V gene, CDR1 is KGHSH and CDR2 is LQKENI. As DNA, the CDR3 is TGTGCCAGCTCACCACCCGGGACAGAACCTTATGGCTACACCTTC. It codes for CASSPPGTEPYGYTF. The full variable domain, completed using reference TRBV18 and TRBJ1-2, is NAGVMQNPRHLVRRRGQEARLRCSPMKGHSHVYWYRQLPEEGLKFMVYLQKENIIDESGMPKERFSAEFPKEGPSILRIQQVVRGDSAAYFCASSPPGTEPYGYTFGSGTRLTVV.

The chain combines TRBV28 with TRBJ1-1, with unresolved D. Trimming cost V 6 bases and J 1 base, with 18 bases left between them. The CDR3 is 16 amino acids. The germline gives CDR1 MDHEN, CDR2 SYDVKM. In DNA, the CDR3 is TGTGCCAGCAGGGTCCCTGGGAGAAGTGGGAACACTGAAGCTTTCTTT. It codes for CASRVPGRSGNTEAFF.